This T cell receptor (beta chain) emerged from a study of T cell repertoires in cytomegalovirus infection. Comment on this clonotype: Antigen: not known.

TCRdb reprocessed the reads via MiXCR and lists one record per CDR3 protein. The table records about 770,000 distinct CDR3 sequences, roughly 28% of them present only once. Overall study findings and caveats: Dominating the ex vivo response were TCR beta clonotypes that were CMV-specific and HLA-C-restricted. People with CMV and the relevant HLA were identified by cumulative public TCR beta family frequency.

The CDR3 covers 11 residues. Trimming took 4 bases from V and 12 from J, leaving 11 bases between them. CDR1 SGHTS and CDR2 YDEGEE come from the germline V gene. The J gene is TRBJ2-4, the V gene TRBV5-8; D gene unclear. Sample: cultured CD8+ T cells from PBMCs, taken from culture after CMV antigen stimulation. This sequence originates from a human donor in good health (CMV status not recorded). Some clones in this sample may be carry-over from other donors' samples. The CDR3 is CASSPWIPQYF. The CDR3 DNA reads as TGTGCCAGCAGCCCCTGGATCCCTCAGTACTTC.